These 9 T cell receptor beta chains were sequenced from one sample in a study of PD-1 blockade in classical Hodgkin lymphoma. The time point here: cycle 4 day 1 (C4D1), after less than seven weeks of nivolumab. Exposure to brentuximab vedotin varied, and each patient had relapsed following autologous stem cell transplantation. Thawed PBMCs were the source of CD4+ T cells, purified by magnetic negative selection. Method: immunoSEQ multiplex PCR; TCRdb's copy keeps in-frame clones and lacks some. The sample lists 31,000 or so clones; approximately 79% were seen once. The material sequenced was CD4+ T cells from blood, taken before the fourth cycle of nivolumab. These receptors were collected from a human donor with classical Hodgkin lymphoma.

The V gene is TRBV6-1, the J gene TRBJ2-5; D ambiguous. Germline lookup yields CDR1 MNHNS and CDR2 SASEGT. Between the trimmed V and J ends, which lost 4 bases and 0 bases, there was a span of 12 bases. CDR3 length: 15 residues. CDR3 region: CASSAPSWYQETQYF. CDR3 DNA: TGTGCCAGCAGTGCACCATCGTGGTACCAAGAGACCCAGTACTTC.

DNA of the CDR3: TGCGCCAGCAGTTCCAAGGGGGCCGGGGAGCTGTTTTTT. This sequence encodes CASSSKGAGELFF. The rearrangement links TRBV5-1 to TRBJ2-2; a weak D match, TRBD1 (6 bases). The V gene lost 5 bases and the J gene lost 6 bases, with 11 bases spanning the gap. Germline values: CDR1 SGHRS, CDR2 YFSETQ. The CDR3 is 13 residues long.

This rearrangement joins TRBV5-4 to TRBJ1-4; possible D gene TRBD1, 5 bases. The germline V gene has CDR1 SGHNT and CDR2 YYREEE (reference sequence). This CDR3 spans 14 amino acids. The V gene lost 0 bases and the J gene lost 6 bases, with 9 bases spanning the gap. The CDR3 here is CASSLEGRDEKLFF. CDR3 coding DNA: TGTGCCAGCAGCTTGGAGGGGAGAGATGAAAAACTGTTTTTT.

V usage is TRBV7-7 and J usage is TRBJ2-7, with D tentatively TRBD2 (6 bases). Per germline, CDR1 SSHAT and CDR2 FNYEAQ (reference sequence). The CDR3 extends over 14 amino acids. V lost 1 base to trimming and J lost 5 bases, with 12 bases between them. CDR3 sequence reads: CASSLDIGSHEQYF. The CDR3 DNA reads TGTGCCAGCAGCTTAGATATCGGGAGCCACGAGCAGTACTTC.

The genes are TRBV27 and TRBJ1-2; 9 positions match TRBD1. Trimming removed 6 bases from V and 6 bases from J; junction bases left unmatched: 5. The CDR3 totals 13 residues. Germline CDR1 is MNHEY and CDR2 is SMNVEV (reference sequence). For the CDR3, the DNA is TGTGCCAGCAGCACTACAGGGGGCAATGGCTACACCTTC. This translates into CASSTTGGNGYTF.

Written as DNA, the CDR3 is TGTGCCATCAGTGAGTTGGAGGGACATACCTACGAGCAGTACTTC. It codes for CAISELEGHTYEQYF. The chain carries TRBV10-3 and TRBJ2-7; D may be TRBD1 or TRBD2 (6 bases each). Per germline, CDR1 ENHRY and CDR2 SYGVKD. V gave up 1 base and J gave up 2 bases, with 12 bases separating them. The CDR3 contains 15 residues.

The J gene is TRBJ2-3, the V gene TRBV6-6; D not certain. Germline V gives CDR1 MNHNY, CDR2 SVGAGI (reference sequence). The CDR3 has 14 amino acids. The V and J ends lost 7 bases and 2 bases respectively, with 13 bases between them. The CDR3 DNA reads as TGTGCCAGCATAAGGCAGGCGCACACAGATACGCAGTATTTT. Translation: CASIRQAHTDTQYF.

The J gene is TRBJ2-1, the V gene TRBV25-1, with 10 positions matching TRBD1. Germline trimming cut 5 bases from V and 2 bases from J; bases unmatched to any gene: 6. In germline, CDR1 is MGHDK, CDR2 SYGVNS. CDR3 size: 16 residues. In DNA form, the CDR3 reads TGTGCCAGCAGTCTACCGACAGGGGGCGCCTACAATGAGCAGTTCTTC. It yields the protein CASSLPTGGAYNEQFF.

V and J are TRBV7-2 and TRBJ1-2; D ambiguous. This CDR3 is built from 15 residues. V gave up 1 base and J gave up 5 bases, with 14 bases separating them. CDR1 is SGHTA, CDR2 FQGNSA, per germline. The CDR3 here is CASSLVAGVKYGYTF. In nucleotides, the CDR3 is TGTGCCAGCAGCTTAGTGGCAGGAGTTAAATATGGCTACACCTTC.